The 13 T cell receptor beta chains below come from one sample, sequenced in a study of blood T cell repertoires in COVID-19. Libraries were prepared by immunoSEQ multiplex PCR; TCRdb keeps only in-frame clonotypes and omits some of them. The table shows approximately 300,000 clones, with around 87% occurring only once. The specimen sequenced was peripheral blood. These receptors originate from a woman in her 50s with active or convalescent COVID-19.

The rearrangement uses TRBV23-1 and TRBJ2-6; a possible D gene is TRBD1 (5 bases). TRBV23-1 is an open reading frame whose function is uncertain. Trimming took off 8 bases at V and 4 bases at J, with 18 bases between the two ends. The CDR3 is 16 amino acids. The DNA of the CDR3 is TGCGCCAGCCACGACAGCCCTCAAAAGGGGGCCAACGTCCTGACTTTC. Translated, it gives CASHDSPQKGANVLTF.

The chain is built from TRBV29-1 and TRBJ2-5, with TRBD2 identical over 7 bases. The length of the CDR3 is 12 residues. J gave up 4 bases and V 4 bases, and 3 bases lay outside the gene matches. Per germline, CDR1 SQVTM and CDR2 ANQGSEA. CDR3 amino acids: CSVVGLGETQYF. CDR3 coding DNA: TGCAGCGTTGTTGGACTAGGAGAGACCCAGTACTTC. Looking up the rest from reference TRBV29-1 and TRBJ2-5 gives the full variable domain: SAVISQKPSRDICQRGTSLTIQCQVDSQVTMMFWYRQQPGQSLTLIATANQGSEATYESGFVIDKFPISRPNLTFSTLTVSNMSPEDSSIYLCSVVGLGETQYFGPGTRLLVL.

The V call is TRBV18, the J call TRBJ1-2; 9 positions match TRBD1. The CDR3 is 18 amino acids. Germline V gene data show CDR1 as KGHSH and CDR2 as LQKENI. Trimming at V came to 2 bases and at J to 0 bases, leaving 10 bases not matched to a gene. The CDR3 DNA reads as TGTGCCAGCTCACCATTGAGGGGTCGACAGGGGGCTAACTATGGCTACACCTTC. This codes for CASSPLRGRQGANYGYTF.

The rearrangement links TRBV6-5 to TRBJ2-2, with TRBD1 matching over 10 bases. This CDR3 contains 16 residues. Trimming took 2 bases from V and 6 from J; bases not matched to a gene: 6. Per germline, CDR1 MNHEY and CDR2 SVGAGI. This CDR3 is CASSYPTGGKAGELFF. The CDR3, as DNA: TGTGCCAGCAGTTACCCGACAGGGGGCAAGGCCGGGGAGCTGTTTTTT.

Comment on this clone: It may be a read error: a sequence one base away is much more abundant. This chain uses TRBV6-6 with TRBJ1-1, with unresolved D. The CDR3 contains 11 residues. The V gene lost 8 bases and the J gene lost 1 base, with 5 bases spanning the gap. Germline V gene sequence: CDR1 MNHNY, CDR2 SVGAGI (reference sequence). The CDR3 sequence is CASRGNTEAFF. For the CDR3, the DNA is TGTGCCAGCCGGGGGAACACTGAAGCTTTCTTT.

The chain combines TRBV19 with TRBJ2-6, with TRBD1 identical over 7 bases. Trimming took 5 bases from V and 0 from J; bases not matched to a gene: 4. Germline V lookup: CDR1 LNHDA, CDR2 SQIVND (reference sequence). The CDR3 is 16 residues long. In DNA, the CDR3 is TGTGCCAGTAGTGAGACAGGGCCCTCTGGGGCCAACGTCCTGACTTTC. This translates into CASSETGPSGANVLTF.

CDR3 loop: CASSSDITYEQYF. CDR3 sequence (DNA): TGTGCCAGCAGCTCGGACATAACCTACGAGCAGTACTTC. The chain links TRBV7-2 to TRBJ2-7; a possible D gene is TRBD1 (5 bases). This CDR3 is built from 13 residues. Per germline, CDR1 SGHTA and CDR2 FQGNSA. V shed 4 bases and J shed 2 bases, with 9 bases lying between them.

This chain uses TRBV5-1 with TRBJ2-1, with 7 bases that match TRBD1. The trim removed 5 bases at V and 8 bases at J, leaving 10 bases unmatched. The CDR3 has 14 residues. Germline V CDR1 and CDR2: SGHRS, YFSETQ. The CDR3: CASRAGTVIDEQFF. CDR3 bases: TGCGCCAGCAGGGCCGGGACAGTCATCGATGAGCAGTTCTTC.

This chain joins TRBV10-3 and TRBJ2-1, with TRBD2 identical over 11 bases. V was pared by 4 bases and J by 5 bases, with 7 bases of the junction left unmatched. The germline CDR1 and CDR2 sequences are ENHRY and SYGVKD. The CDR3 loop spans 16 amino acids. CDR3 sequence: CAISAQMTSGDNEQFF. The CDR3 bases are TGTGCCATCAGTGCCCAAATGACTAGCGGGGACAATGAGCAGTTCTTC.

V gene TRBV5-4 combines with J gene TRBJ1-2; tentatively, D is TRBD1 (6 bases). Trimming removed 3 bases at V and 6 bases at J, with 21 bases between. This CDR3 is built from 16 residues. The germline gives CDR1 SGHNT, CDR2 YYREEE (reference sequence). CDR3 nucleotides: TGTGCCAGCAGCTCCCACGACAGGCTCGGTGCCCATGGCTACACCTTC. This sequence encodes CASSSHDRLGAHGYTF.

This chain's CDR3 is CASSEAQGQNYGYTF. The CDR3 coding sequence is TGTGCCAGCAGTGAAGCGCAGGGGCAAAACTATGGCTACACCTTC. The rearrangement joins TRBV2 to TRBJ1-2; D is perhaps TRBD1 (6 bases). Looked up from germline, CDR1 is SNHLY and CDR2 is FYNNEI. The CDR3 is made up of 15 amino acids. V shed 0 bases and J shed 2 bases, with 10 bases lying between them.

This clone was seen a single time. The gene calls are TRBV7-3 and TRBJ1-1; no reliable D call. V was trimmed by 2 bases and J by 0 bases, leaving 10 bases between them. The CDR3 totals 15 residues. Germline loops: CDR1 SGHTA, CDR2 FQGTGA. The CDR3 spells CASSLLPGMNTEAFF. Here the CDR3 DNA reads TGTGCCAGCAGCTTATTACCCGGGATGAACACTGAAGCTTTCTTT.

This chain joins TRBV19 and TRBJ1-1; 10 bases align to TRBD1. The CDR3 loop spans 13 amino acids. V was pared by 7 bases and J by 11 bases, with 10 bases of the junction left unmatched. Germline V gene data show CDR1 as LNHDA and CDR2 as SQIVND (reference sequence). The CDR3 region is CASTARDRGIAFF. In DNA form, the CDR3 reads TGTGCCAGTACTGCTCGGGACAGGGGTATCGCTTTCTTT.